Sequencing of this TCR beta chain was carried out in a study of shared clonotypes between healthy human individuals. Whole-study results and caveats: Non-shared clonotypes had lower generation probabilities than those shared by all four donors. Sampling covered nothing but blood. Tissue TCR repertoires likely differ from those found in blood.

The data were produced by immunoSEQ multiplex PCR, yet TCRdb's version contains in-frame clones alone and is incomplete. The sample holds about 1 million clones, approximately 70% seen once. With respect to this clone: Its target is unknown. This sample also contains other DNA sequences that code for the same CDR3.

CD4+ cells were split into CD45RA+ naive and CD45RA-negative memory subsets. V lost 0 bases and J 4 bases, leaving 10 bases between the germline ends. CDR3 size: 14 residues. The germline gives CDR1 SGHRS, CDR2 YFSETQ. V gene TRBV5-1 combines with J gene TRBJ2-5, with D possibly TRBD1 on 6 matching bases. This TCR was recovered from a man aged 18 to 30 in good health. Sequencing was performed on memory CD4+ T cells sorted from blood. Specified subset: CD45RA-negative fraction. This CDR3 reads CASSLATGRETQYF. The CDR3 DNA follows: TGCGCCAGCAGCTTGGCAACAGGGAGAGAGACCCAGTACTTC.